The 10 T cell receptor beta chains listed next were all sequenced from one sample in a study of radiotherapy plus CTLA-4 blockade in lung cancer (dated by TCRdb to the late 2010s). Library prep was done by the immunoSEQ multiplex PCR assay. TCRdb's version of the immuneACCESS table is confined to in-frame rearrangements and falls short of the full clone set. An unresolved V gene accounts for under half of the shortfall where checked; the remainder is of unknown origin. The sample table holds 65,000 to 90,000 clones, of which around 87% were seen once. The ten largest account for 0.87% of the sample. The sequenced sample was peripheral blood, obtained from a patient treated with radiotherapy plus ipilimumab. These receptors originate from a human donor with non-small cell lung cancer who had stable disease on radiotherapy plus ipilimumab.

The chain links TRBV28 to TRBJ1-2; D might be TRBD1 (5 bases). The CDR3 is made up of 13 amino acids. Looked up from germline, CDR1 is MDHEN and CDR2 is SYDVKM. Trimming cost V 7 bases and J 2 bases, with 11 bases left between them. This CDR3 reads CASKRTNNYGYTF. Here the CDR3 DNA reads TGTGCCAGCAAACGGACAAACAACTATGGCTACACCTTC.

V gene TRBV5-1 combines with J gene TRBJ2-7; D could derive from TRBD1 or TRBD2 (5 bases each). Trimming pared 0 bases from V and 7 bases from J, leaving 14 bases between. The CDR3 totals 14 residues. From germline, CDR1 is SGHRS and CDR2 YFSETQ. CDR3 nucleotides: TGCGCCAGCAGCTTGGAAAACGGGGCCGGGGAGCAGTACTTC. As protein: CASSLENGAGEQYF.

This clone was found a few times. The same CDR3 arises from other DNA sequences in this sample as well. V is TRBV18 and J is TRBJ2-7; 8 nucleotides line up with TRBD1. CDR3 length equals 14 residues. Per germline, CDR1 KGHSH and CDR2 LQKENI. Germline trimming cut 3 bases from V and 1 base from J; bases unmatched to any gene: 2. This chain's CDR3 is CASSPDRASYEQYF. CDR3 sequence (DNA): TGTGCCAGCTCACCGGACAGGGCATCCTACGAGCAGTACTTC.

This clone was counted only a few times. The chain uses TRBV11-3 and TRBJ2-1; 7 bases are shared with TRBD2. J gave up 4 bases and V 4 bases, and 7 bases lay outside the gene matches. Germline V gives CDR1 SGHNT, CDR2 YENEEA. This CDR3 is 15 amino acids long. CDR3: CASSSASGGYNEQFF. The CDR3 coding sequence is TGTGCCAGCAGCTCAGCTAGCGGAGGATACAATGAGCAGTTCTTC. The variable domain in full, with the rest retrieved from reference TRBV11-3 and TRBJ2-1, is EAGVVQSPRYKIIEKKQPVAFWCNPISGHNTLYWYLQNLGQGPELLIRYENEEAVDDSQLPKDRFSAERLKGVDSTLKIQPAELGDSAVYLCASSSASGGYNEQFFGPGTRLTVL.

This chain links TRBV7-3 with TRBJ2-5; 7 bases match TRBD1. Germline V gene lookup returns CDR1 SGHTA and CDR2 FQGTGA. The CDR3 contains 15 residues. V was clipped by 0 bases and J by 2 bases; unmatched bases: 3. The CDR3 sequence is CASSLTSGQQETQYF. For the CDR3, the DNA is TGTGCCAGCAGCTTAACGTCGGGACAGCAAGAGACCCAGTACTTC. The complete variable domain, with remaining parts taken from reference TRBV7-3 and TRBJ2-5, reads GAGVSQTPSNKVTEKGKYVELRCDPISGHTALYWYRQSLGQGPEFLIYFQGTGAADDSGLPNDRFFAVRPEGSVSTLKIQRTERGDSAVYLCASSLTSGQQETQYFGPGTRLLVL.

The genes are TRBV28 and TRBJ2-7; tentatively, D is TRBD1 or TRBD2 (5 bases each). V shed 3 bases and J shed 2 bases, with 11 bases lying between them. The CDR3 is made up of 14 amino acids. In germline, CDR1 is MDHEN, CDR2 SYDVKM. The chain's CDR3 is CASSFSGPTYEQYF. The DNA of the CDR3 is TGTGCCAGCAGTTTCTCGGGGCCGACCTACGAGCAGTACTTC.

The chain carries TRBV13 and TRBJ2-1; 8 positions agree with TRBD2. V gave up 1 base and J gave up 12 bases; unmatched junction bases: 8. This CDR3 is built from 14 residues. Germline-derived CDR1 and CDR2 are PRHDT and FYEKMQ (reference sequence). CDR3 region: CASSLVGGGRTQFF. The DNA of the CDR3 is TGTGCCAGCAGCTTAGTCGGGGGCGGGAGGACGCAGTTCTTC.

The chain has TRBV14 and TRBJ2-6; 7 bases are a match to TRBD1. The trim removed 5 bases at V and 2 bases at J, leaving 9 bases unmatched. The V gene's germline CDR1 is SGHDN and CDR2 FVKESK. The CDR3 is made up of 17 amino acids. The CDR3 region has the DNA TGTGCCAGCAGCAAACAGACAGGGTTCGCTGGGGCCAACGTCCTGACTTTC. Translating it yields CASSKQTGFAGANVLTF.

The chain is built from TRBV6-5 and TRBJ1-2; D possibly corresponds to TRBD1 (5 bases). V lost 5 bases to trimming and J lost 5 bases, with 15 bases between them. This CDR3 has 14 amino acids. From germline, CDR1 is MNHEY and CDR2 SVGAGI. CDR3 DNA: TGTGCCAGCAGTAAGAATCAGGGCGTGTATGGCTACACCTTC. Translation gives CASSKNQGVYGYTF.

CDR3 loop: CSVDTVGNTIYF. The CDR3 DNA reads as TGCAGCGTTGACACAGTTGGAAACACCATATATTTT. The chain has TRBV29-1 and TRBJ1-3; no clear D gene. From germline, CDR1 is SQVTM and CDR2 ANQGSEA. Trimming shortened V by 3 bases and J by 3 bases, and 6 bases separated the two germline ends. CDR3 size: 12 residues.